The sequence of this T cell receptor beta chain was determined in a study of blood T cell repertoires in COVID-19. The assay was immunoSEQ multiplex PCR, and TCRdb's table has in-frame clones only and misses some. The profile shows around 400,000 clones, nearly 90% of them singletons. V lost 0 bases and J lost 8, with 8 bases in between. Per the germline V gene, CDR1 is SGHTA and CDR2 is FQGNSA. The length of the CDR3 is 14 residues. The sequenced sample was PBMCs or T cells enriched from blood (not recorded which). The sequence derives from a woman between 18 and 29 years old who had been exposed to COVID-19. The chain combines TRBV7-2 with TRBJ1-6; no reliable D call. The CDR3 DNA is TGTGCCAGCAGCTTAGCAGGAGGATATTCACCCCTCCACTTT. It yields the protein CASSLAGGYSPLHF.